Given below is one T cell receptor (beta chain) in context. Its target antigen remains unknown. The sample holds no much larger clone one base away, and base qualities are not on file. Other DNA variants within this sample encode the same CDR3. Germline trimming: 6 bases from V, 3 bases from J; junction bases outside gene matches: 5. CDR1 and CDR2 are read off the germline V gene as MDHEN and SYDVKM. The CDR3 holds 14 amino acids from the cysteine to the phenylalanine. The retained sequence is limited to the CDR3, 42 bases, with the frame set at the first base. The data were taken from a study of shared clonotypes between healthy human individuals (TCRdb year 2020). About the investigation overall: Three men and two women, aged 18 to 49 years, made up the cohort. For each donor, three plates each were used for CD4 naive and CD4 memory, two plates were used for CD8 naive, and one plate was used for CD8 memory. To increase sequencing depth and limit assay-specific biases, different laboratories used diverse techniques to prepare libraries and sequence TCR repertoires. Leukapheresis yielded between about 0.85 and 9.5 billion PBMCs per donor. To estimate repertoire size and how much clonotypes are shared between individuals, the study performed deep sequencing of blood TCR repertoires from 4 to 6 healthy adults.

Overall study results and their limits: Compared with non-shared clonotypes, clonotypes shared by all four sorted-subset donors had higher generation probabilities. Only blood was sampled, and tissue TCR repertoires likely differ from those in blood. Sharing across four donors was observed for around 5% of naive CD4, less than 4% of naive CD8, about 2.5% of memory CD4, and around 0.44% of memory CD8 clonotypes. Larger estimated clonotype richness was generally found for naive subsets than for memory subsets. Even with the large sequencing depth, rarefaction of the sorted-subset datasets indicated that sequencing was incomplete. Pairwise subsampling led to the expectation that sequencing depth would affect the degree of clonotype sharing among donors. Because the study included only a small number of donors, the genetic and exposure-history diversity represented was limited.

CD8 naive samples were CD45RO-negative cells positively selected for CCR7, giving a CD45RA+CCR7+ population that excluded TemRA cells. Healthy HIV-negative adults with no recently reported acute infections or vaccinations were included as donors. Only Caucasian adults living in Nashville, Tennessee, USA were represented among the donors. Blood was collected by leukapheresis, and PBMCs were isolated by Ficoll-Histopaque density gradient centrifugation and then cryopreserved in liquid nitrogen vapor phase. Purity and quantity of every magnetically sorted T cell population were checked by analytical flow cytometry. Genomic DNA was isolated from each sorted fraction and quantified by UV absorbance on a Nanodrop 2000c. Using the deep immunoSEQ assay, TCR CDR3 regions were amplified from genomic DNA by multiplex PCR. Extracted genomic DNA from each cell subset was distributed evenly across all wells of several immunoSEQ 96-well plates, and each plate was treated as a replicate. For sorted subsets, approximately 210 ng of genomic DNA, equivalent to 30,000 or so T cell genomes, went into each replicate PCR. Purified libraries were measured with a Qubit 3.0 fluorometer, size-checked on a Bioanalyzer 2100, and measured again with the KAPA Library Quantification kit. A separate single-read 150-cycle Illumina NextSeq 550 flow cell was used to sequence each immunoSEQ 96-well plate. From the authors' description of their analysis: Because the immunoSEQ output included only junctional sequences and no quality scores, the filtering could not be the same as the filtering used for full-length reads. To assign V/J genes and CDR3, sequences were annotated against IMGT germline references using PyIR, a Python wrapper for IgBLAST v1.9. Reads were filtered out if the reads had weak V/J assignments (E-value above 1e-6), no CDR3, stop codons, out-of-frame junctions, or ambiguous translated residues. V3J clonotypes were defined by identical inferred V gene, J gene, and CDR3 amino acid sequence. To compute the percentage overlap between repertoires, the number of shared unique clonotypes was divided by the size of the smaller repertoire. Repertoire richness was assessed with RTK rarefaction, the Chao1 estimator, and Recon v2.1 estimates of unobserved clonotypes. Generation probabilities for all TCRbeta clonotypes obtained by the gDNA method from a handful of donors were computed using OLGA. Sourced from immuneACCESS, this table was stored by TCRdb with only in-frame sequences that have V and J called. A share of the clones is absent; for the studies checked, an unresolved V gene accounts for under half, and the remainder has no known explanation. D and trimming come from the DNA, and the V and J calls and clone size come from that table. The sample contains about 2.1 million clones, approximately 92% of them found a single time. The ten top clones hold over 1.5% of the sample.

The chain employs TRBV28 and TRBJ2-7; 10 central bases correspond to TRBD1. The receptor's source is a young man in good health. Some clones in this sample may be carry-over from other donors' samples. Sequencing input: naive CD8+ T cells from PBMCs. The sample's cell subset or site, from its label and the paper: CD45RA+CCR7+. The CDR3 reads as follows: CASSPGQGGYEQYF. The DNA sequence follows: TGTGCCAGCAGCCCCGGACAGGGGGGCTACGAGCAGTACTTC.